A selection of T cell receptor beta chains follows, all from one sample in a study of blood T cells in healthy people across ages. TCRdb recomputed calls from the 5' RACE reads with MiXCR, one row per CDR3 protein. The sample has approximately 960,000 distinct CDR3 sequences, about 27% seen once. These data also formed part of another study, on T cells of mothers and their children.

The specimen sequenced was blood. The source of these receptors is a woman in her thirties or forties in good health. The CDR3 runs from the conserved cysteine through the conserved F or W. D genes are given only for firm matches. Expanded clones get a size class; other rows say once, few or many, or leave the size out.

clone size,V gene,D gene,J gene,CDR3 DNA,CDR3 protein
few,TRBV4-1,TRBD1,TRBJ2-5,TGCGCCAGCAGCCAAGACGTTTTGGAAAGGGGGCAACGCCAAGAGACCCAGTACTTC,CASSQDVLERGQRQETQYF
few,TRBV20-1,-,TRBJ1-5,TGCAGTGCTAGAGTGAAGGGGGGGTCGCAGGTTCACCAGCCCCAGCATTTT,CSARVKGGSQVHQPQHF
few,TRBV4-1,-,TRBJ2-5,TGCGCCAGCAGCCAAACGTCCTGGGGAGAGACCCAGTACTTC,CASSQTSWGETQYF
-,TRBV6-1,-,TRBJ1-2,TGTGCCAGCAGGTTCCCAGGGACACGGGATGGCTACACCTTC,CASRFPGTRDGYTF
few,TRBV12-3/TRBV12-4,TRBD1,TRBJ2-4,TGTGCCAGCAGTTTCCAGGGGGCACGGGACATTCAGTACTTC,CASSFQGARDIQYF
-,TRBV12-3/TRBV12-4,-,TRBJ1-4,TGTGCCAGCGGTTTCCGGGGGGCGCGACAGGAAAAACTGTTTTTT,CASGFRGARQEKLFF
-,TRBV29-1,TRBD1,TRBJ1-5,TGCAGCGTATCCGACAGGGGAGGCAATCAGCCCCAGCATTTT,CSVSDRGGNQPQHF
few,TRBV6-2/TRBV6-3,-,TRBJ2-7,TGTGCCAGCAGTTACGCCTTGGGCAGAAGATACGAGCAGTACTTC,CASSYALGRRYEQYF
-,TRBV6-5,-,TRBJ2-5,TGTGCCAGCAGTTACGGAGCGGCAGGGACCCAGTACTTC,CASSYGAAGTQYF
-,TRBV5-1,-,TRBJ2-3,TGCGCCGGCAGCCTGGGAGGGGGAGATACGCAGTATTTT,CAGSLGGGDTQYF
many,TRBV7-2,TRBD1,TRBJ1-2,TGTGCCAGCACCGTGAGCCCGACAGGGGTCTATGGCTACACCTTC,CASTVSPTGVYGYTF
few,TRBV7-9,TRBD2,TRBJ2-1,TGTGCCAGCAGCTTGGCTAGCGGGGGGCCCAGCTCCTACAATGAGCAGTTCTTC,CASSLASGGPSSYNEQFF
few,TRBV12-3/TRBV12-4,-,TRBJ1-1,TGTGCCAGCAGTCTAAACAAGGGGCAACGGTCCTCCACTGAAGCTTTCTTT,CASSLNKGQRSSTEAFF
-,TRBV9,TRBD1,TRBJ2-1,TGTGCCAGCAGCGTATTGGGACAGGGGGCACTCAATGAGCAGTTCTTC,CASSVLGQGALNEQFF
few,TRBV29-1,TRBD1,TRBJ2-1,TGCAGCGTTGAGCCTGGACAGGGGAGGTACAATGAGCAGTTCTTC,CSVEPGQGRYNEQFF
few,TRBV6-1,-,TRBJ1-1,TGTGCCAGCAGTGCCCGAGGGACTGAAGCTTTCTTT,CASSARGTEAFF
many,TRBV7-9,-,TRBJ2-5,TGTGCCAGCAGCTTGTGGGTCGGGGGCAGCCAAGAGACCCAGTACTTC,CASSLWVGGSQETQYF
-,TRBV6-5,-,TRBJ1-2,TGTGCCAGCAGTTACTCGGGGTATGGCTATGGCTACACCTTC,CASSYSGYGYGYTF
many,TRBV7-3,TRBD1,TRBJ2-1,TGTGCCAGCAGCCTCGGGACAGGGTCGCAGCGGCAGTTCTTC,CASSLGTGSQRQFF
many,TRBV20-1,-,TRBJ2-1,TGCAGTGCCCCCACACAGGGACACTATGAGCAGTTCTTC,CSAPTQGHYEQFF
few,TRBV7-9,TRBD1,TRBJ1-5,TGTGCCAGCAGCTTGGGGGACAGGGTCAATCAGCCCCAGCATTTT,CASSLGDRVNQPQHF
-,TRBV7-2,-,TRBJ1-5,TGTGCCAGCAGCTCCCGGCAGGGGTATAGCAATCATCCCCAGCATTTT,CASSSRQGYSNHPQHF
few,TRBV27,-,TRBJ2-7,TGTGCCAGCAGTCACGGGACTGCTCTCTACGAGCAGTACTTC,CASSHGTALYEQYF
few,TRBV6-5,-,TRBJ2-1,TGTGCCAGCAGTTACCTCAGACGGGCCAGCTCCTACAATGAGCAGTTCTTC,CASSYLRRASSYNEQFF
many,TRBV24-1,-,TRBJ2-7,TGTGCCACCAGTGATTCGGCGACACCTCCCTACGAGCAGTACTTC,CATSDSATPPYEQYF
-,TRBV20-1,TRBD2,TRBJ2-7,TGCAGTGCCACTACGAGCGGGATGTCCTACGAGCAGTACTTC,CSATTSGMSYEQYF
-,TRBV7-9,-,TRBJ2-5,TGTGCCAGCAGCGCCGCACCCGCTCAAGAGACCCAGTACTTC,CASSAAPAQETQYF
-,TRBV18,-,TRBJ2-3,TGTGCCAGCTCACTTCAAAACCCTGCGTATAGGAGGGGAGATACGCAGTATTTT,CASSLQNPAYRRGDTQYF
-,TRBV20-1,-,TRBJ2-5,TGCAGTGCCCGCCCCACAGGCCAAGAGACCCAGTACTTC,CSARPTGQETQYF
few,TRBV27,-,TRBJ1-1,TGTGCCAGCAGTTTATCGGTTACTTTTCTCACTGAAGCTTTCTTT,CASSLSVTFLTEAFF
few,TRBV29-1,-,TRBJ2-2,TGCAGCGGCGTTCTGGGGGGGCTTGGGACCGGGGAGCTGTTTTTT,CSGVLGGLGTGELFF
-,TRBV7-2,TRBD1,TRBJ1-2,TGTGCCAGCAGCTTAATTAGGGGAGGGGGCGGTAACTATGGCTACACCTTC,CASSLIRGGGGNYGYTF
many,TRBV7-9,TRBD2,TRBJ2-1,TGTGCCAGCAGCTTTCGAGATAGCGGGGGAAACAATGAGCAGTTCTTC,CASSFRDSGGNNEQFF
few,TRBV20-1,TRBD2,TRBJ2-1,TGCAGTGCTAGAGTTCCTAGCGGGGGGGGCCGGCAGTTCTTC,CSARVPSGGGRQFF
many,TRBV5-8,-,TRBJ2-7,TGTGCCAGCAGCTACAACTCCTACGAGCAGTACTTC,CASSYNSYEQYF
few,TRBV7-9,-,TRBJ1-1,TGTGCCAGCAGCTTAGAGGAAGGCACTGAAGCTTTCTTT,CASSLEEGTEAFF
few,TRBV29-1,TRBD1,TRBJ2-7,TGCAGCGTTGCCGAGACAGGGGGCTCCGAGCAGTACTTC,CSVAETGGSEQYF
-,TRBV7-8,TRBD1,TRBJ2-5,TGTGCCAGCAGCTTTTACAGGGGCCGAGGGGAGACCCAGTACTTC,CASSFYRGRGETQYF
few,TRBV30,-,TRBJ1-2,TGTGCCTGGAGTGTAGGTTCCGGCCGGGCAGCGATTAACTATGGCTACACCTTC,CAWSVGSGRAAINYGYTF
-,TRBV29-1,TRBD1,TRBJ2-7,TGCAGCGTTGTAGGCACAGGGGACCTCGGGGAGCAGTACTTC,CSVVGTGDLGEQYF
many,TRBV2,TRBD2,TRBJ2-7,TGTGCCAGCGGACGCGGAGCGGGGACCTCCTACGAGCAGTACTTC,CASGRGAGTSYEQYF
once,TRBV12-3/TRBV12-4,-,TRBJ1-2,TGTGCCAGCAGGCAATCGGGACGGAACTATGGCCACACCTTC,CASRQSGRNYGHTF
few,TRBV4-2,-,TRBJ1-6,TGTGCCAGCAGCCAAGGGGGCGCATTAATGGAGAATTCACCCCTCCACTTT,CASSQGGALMENSPLHF
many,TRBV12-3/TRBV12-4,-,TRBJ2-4,TGTGCCAGCACCCTCGCAGGGTCCAAAAACATTCAGTACTTC,CASTLAGSKNIQYF
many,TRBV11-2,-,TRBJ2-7,TGTGCCAGCAGCTTCCCCAAGGCCTACGAGCAGTACTTC,CASSFPKAYEQYF
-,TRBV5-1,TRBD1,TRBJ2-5,TGCGCCAGTACACGGGAACCTCTGACAGGGGGCGGCAGGACCCAGTACTTC,CASTREPLTGGGRTQYF
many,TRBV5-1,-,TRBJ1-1,TGCGCCAGCAGCCTATGGTCGGGAGGGACTGAAGCTTTCTTT,CASSLWSGGTEAFF
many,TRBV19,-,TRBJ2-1,TGTGCCAGTAGTATCGGGCCAGGCAATGAGCAGTTCTTC,CASSIGPGNEQFF
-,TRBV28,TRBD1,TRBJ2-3,TGTGCCAGCAGTGATACAGGGGTCATGGAAGATACGCAGTATTTT,CASSDTGVMEDTQYF
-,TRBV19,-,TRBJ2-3,TGTGCCAGTAGTACGTCCCCAGCAGATACGCAGTATTTT,CASSTSPADTQYF
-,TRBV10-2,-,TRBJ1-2,TGCGCCAGCAGTGAGTCTACCAGAGGCAGGGGCTTGGTCTACACCTTC,CASSESTRGRGLVYTF
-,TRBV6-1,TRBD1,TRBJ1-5,TGTGTCAGCATTCCGCCTTGGACAGGGAAAAATCAGCCCCAGCATTTT,CVSIPPWTGKNQPQHF
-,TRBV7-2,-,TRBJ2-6,TGTGCCAGCAGCTACCCAGGAGGGGCCAACGTCCTGACTTTC,CASSYPGGANVLTF
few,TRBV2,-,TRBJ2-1,TGTGCCAGCAGTTGGGGCGATGAGCAGTTCTTC,CASSWGDEQFF
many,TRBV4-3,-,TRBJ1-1,TGCGCCAGCAGCCCCCGGACCGGCACTGAAGCTTTCTTT,CASSPRTGTEAFF
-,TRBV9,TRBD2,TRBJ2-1,TGTGCCAGCAGCGTGCGGGGGGTCAATGAGCAGTTCTTC,CASSVRGVNEQFF
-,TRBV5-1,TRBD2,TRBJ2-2,TGCGCCAGCAGCCTAGCCGGGACTAGCGGTCTCACCGGGGAGCTGTTTTTT,CASSLAGTSGLTGELFF
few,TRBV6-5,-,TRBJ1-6,TGTGCCAGCAGGGGGGGACTTGGGTCACCCCTCCACTTT,CASRGGLGSPLHF
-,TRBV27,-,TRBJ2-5,TGTACCAGCAGTTCGCGACAGGGTTGGACTAGAAGTGGAGAGCAGTACTTC,CTSSSRQGWTRSGEQYF